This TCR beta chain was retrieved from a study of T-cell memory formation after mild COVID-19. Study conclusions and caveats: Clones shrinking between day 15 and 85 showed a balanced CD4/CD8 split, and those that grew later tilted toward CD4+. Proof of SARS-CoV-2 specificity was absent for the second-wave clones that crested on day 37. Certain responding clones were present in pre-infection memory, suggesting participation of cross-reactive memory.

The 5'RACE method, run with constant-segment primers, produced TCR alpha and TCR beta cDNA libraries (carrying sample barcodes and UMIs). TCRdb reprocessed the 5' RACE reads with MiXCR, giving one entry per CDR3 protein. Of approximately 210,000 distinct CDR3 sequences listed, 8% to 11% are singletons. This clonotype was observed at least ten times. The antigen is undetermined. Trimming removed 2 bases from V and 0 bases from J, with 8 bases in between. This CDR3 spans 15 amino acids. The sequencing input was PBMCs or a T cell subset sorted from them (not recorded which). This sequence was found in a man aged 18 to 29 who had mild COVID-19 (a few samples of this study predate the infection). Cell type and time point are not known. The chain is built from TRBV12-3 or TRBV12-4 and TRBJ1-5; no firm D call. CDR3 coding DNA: TGTGCCAGCAGTTTAAAGTTCAGTAGCAATCAGCCCCAGCATTTT. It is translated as CASSLKFSSNQPQHF.